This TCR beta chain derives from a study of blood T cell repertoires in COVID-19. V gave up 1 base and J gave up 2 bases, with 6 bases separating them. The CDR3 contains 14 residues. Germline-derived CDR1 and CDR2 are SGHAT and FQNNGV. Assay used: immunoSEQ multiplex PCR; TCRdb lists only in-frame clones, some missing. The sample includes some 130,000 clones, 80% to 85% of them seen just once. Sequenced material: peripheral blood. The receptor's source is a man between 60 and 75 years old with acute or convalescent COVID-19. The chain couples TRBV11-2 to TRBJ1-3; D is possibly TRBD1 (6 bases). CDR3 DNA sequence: TGTGCCAGCAGCTTAGCAGGGGCTGGAAACACCATATATTTT. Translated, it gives CASSLAGAGNTIYF. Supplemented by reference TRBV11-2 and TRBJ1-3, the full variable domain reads EAGVAQSPRYKIIEKRQSVAFWCNPISGHATLYWYQQILGQGPKLLIQFQNNGVVDDSQLPKDRFSAERLKGVDSTLKIQPAKLEDSAVYLCASSLAGAGNTIYFGEGSWLTVV.